These T cell receptor beta chains were read from a single sample in a study of PD-L1 blockade in urothelial cancer. The protocol was immunoSEQ multiplex PCR, while the TCRdb copy is restricted to in-frame clones and leaves out a portion. The sample holds about 51,000 clones, around 85% seen once. Sample: PBMCs, taken around atezolizumab (anti-PD-L1) treatment. Every receptor here comes from a man aged 55-75 years with urothelial cancer. The conserved cysteine and the conserved F or W are not part of the CDR3 here. The D gene is left open where the match is weak. Part of the rows lack a size; the others show once, few, many or a class for expanded clones.

TRBD2 TRBV18 NA ASSPGTSGFTDTQY
NA TRBV13 few ASSLDRGARAF
NA TRBV7-2 NA ASSPGLIYNEQF
TRBD2 TRBV18 NA ASSRLAGEGFEQY
TRBD1 TRBV11-3 NA ASSFRGQTGELF
TRBD2 TRBV19 NA ASSRLAGVADTQY
NA TRBV15 NA ATRFEITGDTQY
NA TRBV7-2 NA ASRRDSGVDTQY
NA TRBV19 NA ASNGATNEKLF
NA TRBV11-3 NA ASSFSRQSSYNSPLH
TRBD2 TRBV7-3 NA ASSLTGLAGVQDTQY
NA TRBV5-8 NA ASSLNSLINYGYT
NA TRBV23-1 NA ASSQPQGNGYT
NA TRBV4-1 once ASSQGREGWEKLF
NA TRBV11-3 NA ASSQTGSREQY
NA TRBV19 NA ASSKVGVKNTEAF
TRBD1 TRBV15 NA ATSREDRVSNQPQH
NA TRBV7-3 NA ASSLTVDTPREQY
TRBD1 TRBV4-3 once ASSPQGGNQPQH
NA TRBV5-4 NA ASSLTGDLSEKLF
TRBD2 TRBV28 NA ASSFVGTSQETQY
NA TRBV6-1 NA ASAKAGDVYGYT
NA TRBV18 NA ASSRKTGPAGADTQY
NA TRBV29-1 few SSGDRHHMNTEAF
NA TRBV2 NA ASSYQGTGTGNTIY
NA TRBV2 NA ASNGTQGYT
TRBD1 TRBV27 once ASSLLGTGGGQPQH
NA TRBV9 NA ASSAGAGRQPQH
NA TRBV30 NA AWIGRANSPLH
TRBD2 TRBV6-4 NA ASSEGGSSTDTQY
TRBD1 TRBV5-1 NA ASRAGGTGDTEAF
NA TRBV4-1 NA ASSQGDRGTEAF
TRBD2 TRBV5-8 NA ASTGPGGGVEQF
NA TRBV29-1 once SVGLFRATDGYT
NA TRBV10-3 NA ATGPPGYQPQH
TRBD1 TRBV27 NA ASSFGTVNTEAF
TRBD1 TRBV7-3 NA ASSPNRGANTEAF
TRBD2 TRBV25-1 NA ASSESPASGRPDTQY
NA TRBV5-1 once ASSPGLLTNEQY
NA TRBV9 NA ASSVSGGSLRQETQY
TRBD2 TRBV28 NA ASSLPSGRERDTQY
NA TRBV5-6 NA ASSLAGVEETQY